These T cell receptor beta chains were read from a single sample in a study of neurological immune-mediated disorders. Each CDR3 protein gets one entry after TCRdb re-called the 5' RACE reads with MiXCR. The table lists fewer than 45,000 distinct CDR3 sequences, over 2% of them singletons. Source material: PBMCs. The receptors here all came from a man aged 30 to 45 with multiple sclerosis. CDR3s include the opening cysteine and the closing phenylalanine or tryptophan. A D gene is named only where the DNA matches it firmly. Size is stated for part of the rows, as once, few or many counts, or as a class when the clone is expanded.

d_call | clone_size | j_call | v_call | cdr3_nt | cdr3_aa
NA | many | TRBJ2-3 | TRBV6-1 | TGTGCCAGCAGTGAACTGGGGGCGGGCACAGATACGCAGTATTTT | CASSELGAGTDTQYF
NA | many | TRBJ2-1 | TRBV20-1 | TGCAGTGCTAGAGCGCACGTCCCCACAGGGCGGGATGAGCAGTTCTTC | CSARAHVPTGRDEQFF
NA | NA | TRBJ1-1 | TRBV10-3 | TGTGCCATCAGTGGCAGGGGGAACACTGAAGCTTTCTTT | CAISGRGNTEAFF
TRBD1 | many | TRBJ2-7 | TRBV20-1 | TGCAGTGCTAGAGTGGACAGGGGAAGAAACTACGAGCAGTACTTC | CSARVDRGRNYEQYF
NA | many | TRBJ2-1 | TRBV4-1 | TGCGCCAGCAGCCAATTGAATGAGCAGTTCTTC | CASSQLNEQFF
NA | many | TRBJ2-3 | TRBV6-5 | TGTGCCAGCTCAGGAGCCGCCACAGATACGCAGTATTTT | CASSGAATDTQYF
NA | many | TRBJ2-7 | TRBV5-1 | TGCGCCAGCAGCTTAGAACGTTCCTACGAGCAGTACTTC | CASSLERSYEQYF
NA | many | TRBJ2-7 | TRBV7-2 | TGTGCCAGCAGCTTATCCAGGGGGGGCTCCTACGAGCAGTACTTC | CASSLSRGGSYEQYF
TRBD1 | many | TRBJ2-2 | TRBV6-5 | TGTGCCAGCAGTTCGGGACAGAGGGAGACCGGGGAGCTGTTTTTT | CASSSGQRETGELFF
NA | many | TRBJ2-1 | TRBV18 | TGTGCCAGCTCACCGTGGCTCTTCAGGAACAATGAGCAGTTCTTC | CASSPWLFRNNEQFF
NA | many | TRBJ2-7 | TRBV4-1 | TGCGCCAGCAGCCAAGACGTAAAACTGGACGCGCAGTACTTC | CASSQDVKLDAQYF
NA | many | TRBJ2-7 | TRBV4-3 | TGCGCCAGCAGCCCAAGTACCGGGGCCTACGAGCAGTACTTC | CASSPSTGAYEQYF
TRBD2 | many | TRBJ2-3 | TRBV20-1 | TGCAGTGCTAGAGATGGGACTAGCAGGAGAGATACGCAGTATTTT | CSARDGTSRRDTQYF
TRBD1 | many | TRBJ1-3 | TRBV11-2 | TGTGCCAGCAGCTCGACAGGGGTCTCTGGAAACACCATATATTTT | CASSSTGVSGNTIYF
NA | many | TRBJ1-2 | TRBV5-1 | TGCGCCAGCAGCTTGGGGACAGAAGACTATGGCTACACCTTC | CASSLGTEDYGYTF
TRBD1 | many | TRBJ2-7 | TRBV5-5 | TGTGCCAGCAGCTTGGATTGGACAGGGACCTACGAGCAGTACTTC | CASSLDWTGTYEQYF
TRBD1 | many | TRBJ2-5 | TRBV12-3/TRBV12-4 | TGTGCCAGCAGAACCACAGGGGGAGAGACCCAGTACTTC | CASRTTGGETQYF
NA | many | TRBJ2-7 | TRBV28 | TGTGCCAGCAGCCCGCAGGGGTACGAGCAGTACTTC | CASSPQGYEQYF
TRBD1 | many | TRBJ2-1 | TRBV20-1 | TGCAGTGCTACCCCCTGGGGGACAGATCACAATGAGCAGTTCTTC | CSATPWGTDHNEQFF
TRBD1 | many | TRBJ1-1 | TRBV4-3 | TGCGCCAGCAGCCAAGAAGGACAGGGGGCTGAAGCTTTCTTT | CASSQEGQGAEAFF
NA | many | TRBJ2-7 | TRBV5-1 | TGCGCCAGCAGCTTAGGGATTAACTACGAGCAGTACTTC | CASSLGINYEQYF
NA | many | TRBJ2-4 | TRBV24-1 | TGTGCCACCAGTGATCCGCCCCCGGACATTCAGTACTTC | CATSDPPPDIQYF
NA | many | TRBJ2-6 | TRBV5-1 | TGCGCCAGCAGCTTGGATCCCGGCGGTGGAGCCAACGTCCTGACTTTC | CASSLDPGGGANVLTF
TRBD2 | many | TRBJ2-1 | TRBV7-2 | TGTGCCAGCAGCTTAGCGTCCAGCGGGGGGGCTTACAATGAGCAGTTCTTC | CASSLASSGGAYNEQFF
NA | NA | TRBJ1-6 | TRBV7-8 | TGTGCCAGCAGCCGACGCGGGTCGAATTCACCCCTCCACTTT | CASSRRGSNSPLHF
NA | many | TRBJ2-7 | TRBV5-1 | TGCGCCAGCAGCCTGGAGGAGTCCGGGGCCTCCTACGAGCAGTACTTC | CASSLEESGASYEQYF
TRBD1 | many | TRBJ1-2 | TRBV12-3/TRBV12-4 | TGTGCCAGCAGTCCCGGACAGGGCGGCTACACCTTC | CASSPGQGGYTF
NA | NA | TRBJ1-1 | TRBV18 | TGTGCCAGCTCACCCACAGGGCACACTGAAGCTTTCTTT | CASSPTGHTEAFF
TRBD2 | many | TRBJ2-7 | TRBV20-1 | TGCAGTGCTAGAGACCGGACTAGCTCCGAGCAGTACTTC | CSARDRTSSEQYF
TRBD2 | many | TRBJ2-7 | TRBV6-5 | TGTGCCAGCAGTTATCGGGGGGGTTTCGGTAACGAGCAGTACTTC | CASSYRGGFGNEQYF
NA | few | TRBJ1-2 | TRBV4-1 | TGCGCCAGCAGCACTCCCGGGACAACTAACTATGGCTACACCTTC | CASSTPGTTNYGYTF
NA | many | TRBJ2-1 | TRBV7-7 | TGTGCCAGCAGCCATTCCCCCACGGGGGAGCAGTTCTTC | CASSHSPTGEQFF
TRBD2 | many | TRBJ2-1 | TRBV7-2 | TGTGCCAGCAGCTTTAGCGGGGGGGCCTACAATGAGCAGTTCTTC | CASSFSGGAYNEQFF
TRBD2 | many | TRBJ2-1 | TRBV5-1 | TGCGCCAGCAGTTCTAGCGGGGGTTCCTACAATGAGCAGTTCTTC | CASSSSGGSYNEQFF
NA | few | TRBJ2-1 | TRBV20-1 | TGCAGTGCTAGAGATTTTTCCCAGTCCTACAATGAGCAGTTCTTC | CSARDFSQSYNEQFF
TRBD1 | many | TRBJ2-1 | TRBV7-9 | TGTGCCAGCAGCCACGGGACAGGGTACAATGAGCAGTTCTTC | CASSHGTGYNEQFF
NA | many | TRBJ2-7 | TRBV5-1 | TGCGCCAGCAGCAGGCACGACACAGGCTCTCGGGAGCAGTACTTC | CASSRHDTGSREQYF
NA | many | TRBJ2-1 | TRBV5-1 | TGCGCCAGCAGCTTGCAAACCGGGACAATGATAAACAATGAGCAGTTCTTC | CASSLQTGTMINNEQFF
TRBD2 | NA | TRBJ2-3 | TRBV7-3 | TGTGCCAGCAGCTTGGGGACTAGCGGACCAGATACGCAGTATTTT | CASSLGTSGPDTQYF
NA | many | TRBJ1-4 | TRBV7-2 | TGTGCCAGCAGCCTGGGGGGGATTGGTACTAATGAAAAACTGTTTTTT | CASSLGGIGTNEKLFF
NA | many | TRBJ1-4 | TRBV20-1 | TGCAGTGCTAGAGAGTCTCCGGGTGCAACTAATGAAAAACTGTTTTTT | CSARESPGATNEKLFF
NA | many | TRBJ2-2 | TRBV29-1 | TGCAGCGTTGAATGGCGGAGCACCGGGGAGCTGTTTTTT | CSVEWRSTGELFF
NA | many | TRBJ2-3 | TRBV28 | TGTGCCAGCGGCTGGGGCTATACGCAGTATTTT | CASGWGYTQYF
TRBD1 | many | TRBJ2-7 | TRBV15 | TGTGCCACCAGCCGCTTCAGGGGGCTCTCCGAGCAGTACTTC | CATSRFRGLSEQYF
NA | many | TRBJ1-6 | TRBV20-1 | TGCAGTGCTGCCACCGGGACACCCTATAATTCACCCCTCCACTTT | CSAATGTPYNSPLHF
NA | many | TRBJ2-2 | TRBV7-9 | TGTGCCAGCAGGCAACCAACAGGGTTCACCGGGGAGCTGTTTTTT | CASRQPTGFTGELFF
NA | many | TRBJ2-3 | TRBV11-2 | TGTGCCAGCAGCTTAGTGGGCGGATTCACAGATACGCAGTATTTT | CASSLVGGFTDTQYF
NA | NA | TRBJ1-2 | TRBV6-2/TRBV6-3 | TGTGCCAGCAGTTCGACAGACCTCTATGGCTACACCTTC | CASSSTDLYGYTF
NA | many | TRBJ1-1 | TRBV12-3/TRBV12-4 | TGTGCCAGCAGTTTATTAGGACCGAACACTGAAGCTTTCTTT | CASSLLGPNTEAFF
NA | many | TRBJ1-1 | TRBV5-1 | TGCGCCAGCAGCTTTCGGACCCCCGAGGTGGACACTGAAGCTTTCTTT | CASSFRTPEVDTEAFF
NA | many | TRBJ2-6 | TRBV27 | TGTGCCAGCAGTTTTTTCTCTGGGGCCAACGTCCTGACTTTC | CASSFFSGANVLTF
TRBD1 | many | TRBJ1-1 | TRBV6-5 | TGTGCCAGCAGTCCACAGGGGACCACTGAAGCTTTCTTT | CASSPQGTTEAFF
NA | many | TRBJ1-5 | TRBV12-3/TRBV12-4 | TGTGCCAGCAGTCCTCCGGGACATCAGGGCAATCAGCCCCAGCATTTT | CASSPPGHQGNQPQHF
NA | many | TRBJ1-1 | TRBV27 | TGTGCCAGCAGTGCCCTAACAGGGATCATGAACACTGAAGCTTTCTTT | CASSALTGIMNTEAFF
TRBD2 | many | TRBJ2-7 | TRBV6-5 | TGTGCCAGCGGCCCCGGGGGGTACGAGCAGTACTTC | CASGPGGYEQYF
TRBD2 | many | TRBJ2-7 | TRBV7-9 | TGTGCCGCGGCCGGGGCGGGAGGGCCGCACGAGCAGTACTTC | CAAAGAGGPHEQYF
NA | few | TRBJ2-2 | TRBV12-3/TRBV12-4 | TGTGCCAGCTTTTTTTCCGGGGAGCTGTTTTTT | CASFFSGELFF
NA | many | TRBJ2-7 | TRBV28 | TGTGCCAGCAAAAGGGGGGGACCGAGCTACGAGCAGTACTTC | CASKRGGPSYEQYF
NA | many | TRBJ1-2 | TRBV3-1 | TGTGCCAGCACCTCGGACAGACCGGATGGCTACACCTTC | CASTSDRPDGYTF
NA | many | TRBJ2-7 | TRBV14 | TGTGCCAGCAGCCAAGGACAGGGGACTAGTCGCTACGAGCAGTACTTC | CASSQGQGTSRYEQYF